The rows below give T cell receptor beta chains drawn from one sample of a study of cytomegalovirus exposure and HLA in healthy donors. Produced via immunoSEQ multiplex PCR; TCRdb's table is partial and in-frame only. Altogether around 130,000 clones are present, approximately 80% being singletons, with the ten largest covering about 3.3%. The sequenced material came from PBMCs. The receptors originated from a male donor in good health and CMV-seronegative. Both conserved end residues are part of each CDR3. Each record gives: D gene, clone size, V gene, J gene, CDR3 protein, CDR3 DNA. The D gene is left open where the match is weak. Expanded clones are given a class, and other clones once, few, many or no size at all.

TRBD2	NA	TRBV19	TRBJ2-2	CASSMRGAGIGELFF	TGTGCCAGTAGTATGCGGGGGGCTGGAATCGGGGAGCTGTTTTTT
NA	NA	TRBV6-6	TRBJ2-3	CASSYGGWNTDTQYF	TGTGCCAGTAGTTACGGGGGCTGGAACACAGATACGCAGTATTTT
NA	NA	TRBV9	TRBJ1-3	CASSVEFRGEGNTIYF	TGTGCCAGCAGCGTAGAGTTTAGGGGCGAGGGAAACACCATATATTTT
NA	NA	TRBV5-5	TRBJ2-3	CASSKQGSTDTQYF	TGTGCCAGCAGTAAACAGGGTTCCACAGATACGCAGTATTTT
NA	NA	TRBV7-2	TRBJ1-5	CASSFQEDQPQHF	TGTGCCAGCAGCTTTCAGGAAGATCAGCCCCAGCATTTT
NA	NA	TRBV6-4	TRBJ2-2	CASSQYSGPTGELFF	TGTGCCAGCAGCCAGTATAGCGGACCCACCGGGGAGCTGTTTTTT
NA	NA	TRBV5-1	TRBJ2-2	CASRETVTNTGELFF	TGCGCCAGCAGAGAGACAGTAACGAACACCGGGGAGCTGTTTTTT
NA	NA	TRBV5-1	TRBJ1-4	CASSLDGDEKLFF	TGCGCCAGCAGCTTGGACGGAGATGAAAAACTGTTTTTT
NA	NA	TRBV6-5	TRBJ1-5	CASSPEQGFNQPQHF	TGTGCCAGCAGCCCCGAACAGGGCTTCAATCAGCCCCAGCATTTT
NA	NA	TRBV25-1	TRBJ1-2	CASSAQTRPYGYTF	TGTGCCAGCAGTGCACAAACCAGGCCCTATGGCTACACCTTC
NA	NA	TRBV5-1	TRBJ1-1	CASSLEGSLTGEAFF	TGCGCCAGCAGCTTGGAAGGCTCGCTGACGGGGGAAGCTTTCTTT
NA	NA	TRBV5-5	TRBJ1-5	CASSSADLGGNQPQHF	TGTGCCAGCAGTTCTGCGGACCTGGGAGGCAATCAGCCCCAGCATTTT
TRBD1	NA	TRBV19	TRBJ1-5	CASSNYRGLGGNQPQHF	TGTGCCAGTAGTAACTACAGGGGGCTGGGAGGCAATCAGCCCCAGCATTTT
TRBD2	NA	TRBV27	TRBJ2-2	CASTADSPGGPGELFF	TGTGCCAGCACCGCGGACAGCCCGGGAGGGCCCGGGGAGCTGTTTTTT
NA	NA	TRBV29-1	TRBJ1-1	CSVQNTEAFF	TGCAGCGTTCAGAACACTGAAGCTTTCTTT
TRBD1	NA	TRBV19	TRBJ1-2	CASRQRGQDFYGYTF	TGTGCCAGCCGGCAAAGGGGACAGGACTTCTATGGCTACACCTTC
NA	NA	TRBV9	TRBJ1-1	CASSVGPNFVEAFF	TGTGCCAGCAGCGTAGGCCCCAACTTTGTTGAAGCTTTCTTT
TRBD2	few	TRBV19	TRBJ2-1	CASSSFSGSGRDEQFF	TGTGCCAGTAGTAGTTTTAGCGGGAGCGGAAGGGATGAGCAGTTCTTC
NA	NA	TRBV2	TRBJ2-2	CASRDSTGELFF	TGTGCCAGCAGGGACAGCACCGGGGAGCTGTTTTTT
TRBD1	NA	TRBV25-1	TRBJ2-3	CASSAPPLDRGRADTQYF	TGTGCCAGCAGTGCTCCCCCATTAGACAGGGGGCGTGCAGATACGCAGTATTTT
TRBD2	NA	TRBV5-1	TRBJ2-1	CATSVGTSGYNEQFF	TGCGCCACAAGCGTCGGGACTAGCGGCTACAATGAGCAGTTCTTC
TRBD1	NA	TRBV6-5	TRBJ2-7	CASRRTGAEQYF	TGTGCCAGCAGGCGGACAGGGGCCGAGCAGTACTTC
TRBD1	NA	TRBV11-2	TRBJ2-1	CASSLAGQGYEQFF	TGTGCCAGCAGCTTAGCGGGACAGGGTTACGAGCAGTTCTTC
NA	NA	TRBV19	TRBJ1-5	CASSIFIGNQPQHF	TGTGCCAGTAGTATTTTCATTGGCAATCAACCCCAGCATTTT
TRBD1	NA	TRBV2	TRBJ1-2	CASLTGSGYTF	TGTGCCAGTCTGACAGGGTCTGGCTACACCTTC
NA	NA	TRBV7-2	TRBJ2-2	CASSLRAPPAGTGELFF	TGTGCCAGCAGCTTAAGGGCCCCACCCGCGGGCACCGGGGAGCTGTTTTTT
NA	few	TRBV7-9	TRBJ2-3	CASSLLGGGTDTQYF	TGTGCCAGCAGCTTACTAGGGGGAGGCACAGATACGCAGTATTTT
TRBD1	NA	TRBV9	TRBJ2-5	CASSARGRRETQYF	TGTGCCAGCAGCGCGAGGGGGCGCAGAGAGACCCAGTACTTC
TRBD2	NA	TRBV11-2	TRBJ2-7	CASSATSGERYEQYF	TGTGCCAGCAGCGCCACTAGCGGGGAACGCTACGAGCAGTACTTC
TRBD1	few	TRBV5-1	TRBJ2-5	CASSEGTGEETQYF	TGCGCCAGCAGCGAGGGGACAGGGGAAGAGACCCAGTACTTC
NA	NA	TRBV19	TRBJ1-1	CASSIAGSAEAFF	TGTGCCAGTAGTATAGCAGGGTCCGCTGAAGCTTTCTTT
TRBD1	NA	TRBV2	TRBJ1-1	CASSLDRGNTEAFF	TGTGCCAGCAGTTTGGACAGGGGGAACACTGAAGCTTTCTTT
TRBD1	NA	TRBV7-8	TRBJ2-2	CASSSWTGFTGELFF	TGTGCCAGCAGCTCCTGGACAGGGTTCACCGGGGAGCTGTTTTTT
NA	NA	TRBV2	TRBJ1-4	CASSSGYPTNEKLFF	TGTGCCAGCAGCTCGGGGTACCCGACTAATGAAAAACTGTTTTTT
TRBD1	once	TRBV30	TRBJ2-7	CAWRIMGTGEQYF	TGTGCCTGGAGAATCATGGGGACAGGCGAGCAGTACTTC
TRBD1	NA	TRBV7-9	TRBJ2-3	CASSPADRGSDTQYF	TGTGCCAGCAGCCCCGCTGACAGGGGTTCGGATACGCAGTATTTT
TRBD2	NA	TRBV5-6	TRBJ2-5	CASRYAGVQETQYF	TGTGCCAGCAGATATGCGGGGGTCCAAGAGACCCAGTACTTC